The 24 T cell receptor beta chains given below trace back to one sample, sequenced in a study of blood T cells in healthy people across ages. A sample-barcoded 5' primer and a J-beta primer mix were used in a second PCR of about 7 to 12 cycles. TCRdb re-analysed the 5' RACE reads in MiXCR, keeping a single row per CDR3 protein. The sample lists more than 650,000 distinct CDR3 sequences; 22% were seen once. The sample consisted of blood. The source of these receptors is a man in his 70s in good health.

The chain carries TRBV10-3 and TRBJ2-7, with D possibly TRBD2 on 6 matching bases. Germline V gene data show CDR1 as ENHRY and CDR2 as SYGVKD. The CDR3 has 14 amino acids. The germline V and J ends were trimmed by 6 bases and 5 bases, with 17 bases remaining between them. CDR3 amino acids: CAIRGPLTSDEQYV. CDR3 nucleotide sequence: TGTGCCATCAGGGGCCCTCTGACTAGTGACGAGCAGTACGTC.

This chain links TRBV7-8 with TRBJ2-7; perhaps D is TRBD1 or TRBD2 (7 bases each). The CDR3 runs 13 residues. V was trimmed by 5 bases and J by 7 bases, leaving 15 bases between them. In germline, CDR1 is SGHVS, CDR2 FQNEAQ. The CDR3 sequence: CASSQGGFGEQYF. In DNA, the CDR3 is TGTGCCAGCAGCCAGGGGGGGTTCGGTGAGCAGTACTTC. The whole variable domain, remainder taken from reference TRBV7-8 and TRBJ2-7, is GAGVSQSPRYKVAKRGQDVALRCDPISGHVSLFWYQQALGQGPEFLTYFQNEAQLDKSGLPSDRFFAERPEGSVSTLKIQRTQQEDSAVYLCASSQGGFGEQYFGPGTRLTVT.

The CDR3 loop is CASTTGPGNSPLHF. The CDR3 bases are TGTGCCAGCACCACCGGGCCGGGAAATTCACCCCTCCACTTT. The V gene is TRBV25-1, the J gene TRBJ1-6; no reliable D call. This CDR3 comprises 14 residues. V was pared by 7 bases and J by 7 bases, with 14 bases between. Germline CDR1 is MGHDK and CDR2 is SYGVNS.

The sample holds a few counts of this clonotype. One end of the junction varies from germline; a read error may be responsible. This chain uses TRBV5-1 with TRBJ2-1; D not certain. This CDR3 region has 15 residues. In germline, CDR1 is SGHRS, CDR2 YFSETQ. The chain's CDR3 is CANSLVSGSYNEQFF. For the CDR3, the DNA is TGCGCCAACAGCTTGGTTTCAGGCTCCTACAATGAGCAGTTCTTC. Full variable domain (missing parts from reference TRBV5-1 and TRBJ2-1): KAGVTQTPRYLIKTRGQQVTLSCSPISGHRSVSWYQQTPGQGLQFLFEYFSETQRNKGNFPGRFSGRQFSNSRSEMNVSTLELGDSALYLCANSLVSGSYNEQFFGPGTRLTVL.

At least ten counts were recorded for this clonotype. CDR3 nucleotides: TGCGCCAGCAGCTTGGCGCCTAGCGGGGCCATACAAGAGACCCAGTACTTC. The encoded protein is CASSLAPSGAIQETQYF. V is TRBV5-1 and J is TRBJ2-5, with 9 bases identical to TRBD2. From germline, CDR1 is SGHRS and CDR2 YFSETQ. The CDR3 has 17 residues. V dropped 0 bases and J dropped 2; count of bases not matched to a gene: 8.

This clonotype was seen a few times. V is TRBV5-1 and J is TRBJ1-2, with TRBD1 matching over 7 bases. The CDR3 totals 12 residues. J was trimmed by 5 bases and V by 7 bases; bases with no gene match: 5. Germline values: CDR1 SGHRS, CDR2 YFSETQ. The CDR3 sequence: CASAGQTYGYTF. CDR3 bases: TGCGCCAGCGCGGGACAGACGTATGGCTACACCTTC.

This clonotype was observed a handful of times. This chain uses TRBV28 with TRBJ2-1; possible D gene TRBD1, 6 bases. From germline, CDR1 is MDHEN and CDR2 SYDVKM. Deletions cut 6 bases from V and 9 bases from J, with 15 bases between. The CDR3 has 13 amino acids. This CDR3 reads CASSSGQSGEQFF. The CDR3 DNA sequence: TGTGCCAGCAGCTCGGGACAATCGGGTGAGCAGTTCTTC.

This rearrangement joins TRBV19 to TRBJ1-4; the D gene is possibly TRBD1 (5 bases). The CDR3 spans 13 residues. Trimming removed 9 bases from V and 4 bases from J, with 12 bases in between. Germline CDR1 reads LNHDA; CDR2 reads SQIVND (reference sequence). This chain's CDR3 is CASARDRNEKLFF. The CDR3, as DNA: TGTGCCAGCGCCCGGGACCGTAATGAAAAACTGTTTTTT.

This clonotype turned up a few times. The rearrangement links TRBV7-9 to TRBJ2-7; 8 positions agree with TRBD1. Per germline, CDR1 SEHNR and CDR2 FQNEAQ (reference sequence). V was pared by 5 bases and J by 1 base, with 7 bases of the junction left unmatched. The CDR3 extends over 15 amino acids. CDR3 sequence: CASSDGQGISYEQYF. Here the CDR3 DNA reads TGTGCCAGCAGCGACGGACAGGGAATATCCTACGAGCAGTACTTC.

A few counts support this clonotype. CDR3 nucleotide sequence: TGCAGTGCTAGGGTGGACCCGAACACTGAAGCTTTCTTT. Its translation: CSARVDPNTEAFF. V usage is TRBV20-1 and J usage is TRBJ1-1; D call uncertain. Germline CDR1 and CDR2: DFQATT and SNEGSKA (reference sequence). CDR3 length: 13 amino acids. V shed 3 bases and J shed 1 base, with 9 bases lying between them.

The sample holds a few counts of this clonotype. The rearrangement uses TRBV5-1 and TRBJ2-3; no clear D gene. Germline CDR1 is SGHRS and CDR2 is YFSETQ. This CDR3 is built from 14 residues. V lost 3 bases and J lost 1, with 9 bases in between. CDR3 bases: TGCGCCAGCAGCTACGAGGCCGGCACAGATACGCAGTATTTT. Amino acid sequence: CASSYEAGTDTQYF. Full variable domain (outside the CDR3, taken from reference TRBV5-1 and TRBJ2-3): KAGVTQTPRYLIKTRGQQVTLSCSPISGHRSVSWYQQTPGQGLQFLFEYFSETQRNKGNFPGRFSGRQFSNSRSEMNVSTLELGDSALYLCASSYEAGTDTQYFGPGTRLTVL.

The V call is TRBV5-1, the J call TRBJ1-1; 9 bases agree with TRBD1. Germline CDR1 and CDR2: SGHRS and YFSETQ. This CDR3 region has 19 residues. V shed 6 bases, J shed 1 base, and the junction held 19 bases outside the gene matches. The chain's CDR3 is CASNKNPSGQGTANTEAFF. The DNA for the CDR3 is TGCGCCAGCAATAAAAACCCGAGTGGACAGGGGACAGCGAACACTGAAGCTTTCTTT.

This rearrangement joins TRBV20-1 to TRBJ2-5; the match to TRBD2 covers 14 bases. The CDR3 covers 16 residues. CDR1 DFQATT and CDR2 SNEGSKA come from the germline V gene (reference sequence). The J segment lost 5 bases and the V segment lost 6 bases, leaving 11 bases of the junction unmatched. Here the CDR3 reads CSAGGTSGSHRETQYF. The CDR3 nucleotides read TGCAGTGCAGGAGGGACTAGCGGGAGCCATCGGGAGACCCAGTACTTC.

The V call is TRBV21-1, the J call TRBJ2-5; the table's TRBD1 call for D was not verified on the DNA. The DNA end is a closer match to TRBJ2-7, so the J assignment may be wrong. TRBV21-1 is described as a pseudogene. This CDR3 region has 14 residues. DNA of the CDR3: TGTGCCAGCACCAAAGGGGACAGGGGCGACGAGCAGTACTTC. It is translated as CASTKGDRGDEQYF.

This chain links TRBV20-1 with TRBJ2-7; tentatively, D is TRBD1 (6 bases). The germline V gene encodes CDR1 DFQATT and CDR2 SNEGSKA (reference sequence). The CDR3 covers 14 residues. The CDR3 sequence: CRRSRQVLPYEQYV. The DNA of the CDR3 is TGCAGAAGGAGTCGACAGGTGTTACCCTACGAGCAGTACGTC.

This clonotype was found once. The chain joins TRBV5-5 to TRBJ2-7, with D perhaps matching TRBD1 (6 bases). The CDR3 totals 14 residues. V lost 4 bases and J lost 5, with 16 bases in between. Germline CDR1 reads SGHKS; CDR2 reads YYEKEE (reference sequence). CDR3 region: CASSGDMGINEQYF. The CDR3 nucleotides read TGTGCCAGCAGCGGGGACATGGGCATCAACGAGCAGTACTTC.

This chain joins TRBV5-6 and TRBJ1-5; D not certain. The CDR3 loop spans 14 amino acids. Germline CDR1 and CDR2: SGHDT and YYEEEE. The V end lost 5 bases, the J end lost 6 bases, and 15 bases lay between the germline ends. This chain's CDR3 is CASRRRGEGQPQHF. CDR3 bases: TGTGCCAGCAGGCGCCGGGGAGAGGGTCAGCCCCAGCATTTT.

This sequence joins TRBV6-2 or TRBV6-3 and TRBJ1-5; D might be TRBD1 (6 bases). This CDR3 region has 14 residues. Trimming removed 6 bases at V and 7 bases at J, with 16 bases between. Looked up from germline, CDR1 is MNHEY and CDR2 is SVGEGT. The chain's CDR3 is CASRNGQSVQPQHF. Written as DNA, the CDR3 is TGTGCCAGCAGGAACGGACAGTCCGTACAGCCCCAGCATTTT.

This clonotype turned up a few times. V usage is TRBV11-2 and J usage is TRBJ2-3; tentatively, D is TRBD2 (6 bases). The CDR3 loop spans 15 amino acids. V dropped 5 bases and J dropped 1 base, with 13 bases sitting between them. Germline-derived CDR1 and CDR2 are SGHAT and FQNNGV. CDR3 in DNA: TGTGCCAGCAGCCGGTTGGGCGGGGGCACAGATACGCAGTATTTT. This encodes CASSRLGGGTDTQYF.

The rearrangement links TRBV6-5 to TRBJ1-1; TRBD1 matches at 7 bases. The CDR3 runs to 15 residues. CDR1 and CDR2 (germline): MNHEY, SVGAGI. V shed 2 bases and J 2 bases; nucleotides not matched to a gene: 5. The DNA of the CDR3 is TGTGCCAGCAGTTACGCAGGGGGTTTTAACACTGAAGCTTTCTTT. It yields the protein CASSYAGGFNTEAFF.

The chain couples TRBV5-6 to TRBJ1-1, with D possibly being TRBD1 (5 bases). Germline V gene lookup returns CDR1 SGHDT and CDR2 YYEEEE. The V and J ends lost 4 bases and 1 base respectively, with 14 bases between them. The CDR3 sequence is 15 residues long. CDR3 protein: CASSAAIQGNTEAFF. The CDR3 DNA reads TGTGCCAGCAGCGCTGCAATTCAGGGGAACACTGAAGCTTTCTTT. The complete variable domain, with remaining parts taken from reference TRBV5-6 and TRBJ1-1, reads DAGVTQSPTHLIKTRGQQVTLRCSPKSGHDTVSWYQQALGQGPQFIFQYYEEEERQRGNFPDRFSGHQFPNYSSELNVNALLLGDSALYLCASSAAIQGNTEAFFGQGTRLTVV.

The rearrangement links TRBV20-1 to TRBJ2-7; 8 bases fit TRBD1. The CDR3 is 14 amino acids. Germline V gene data show CDR1 as DFQATT and CDR2 as SNEGSKA (reference sequence). Losses at the gene ends were 5 bases for V and 0 bases for J; bases not matched to a gene: 6. The CDR3 is CSAEDRASSYEQYF. The CDR3 region has the DNA TGCAGTGCTGAGGACAGGGCCAGCTCCTACGAGCAGTACTTC.

This clonotype has just a few counts. CDR3 in DNA: TGCGCCAGCAGCTTGCTACCCGCGAACACTGAAGCTTTCTTT. Amino acid sequence: CASSLLPANTEAFF. The rearrangement joins TRBV5-1 to TRBJ1-1; D remains ambiguous. Germline assignment: CDR1 SGHRS and CDR2 YFSETQ. CDR3 length: 14 amino acids. V was clipped by 1 base and J by 1 base, with 8 bases between them.

V is TRBV20-1 and J is TRBJ2-5; no clear D gene. Trimming stripped 0 bases from V and 5 bases from J, with 13 bases between. This CDR3 is 14 amino acids long. Germline V gene lookup returns CDR1 DFQATT and CDR2 SNEGSKA (reference sequence). For the CDR3, the DNA is TGCAGTGCTAGAGAAGGTGGAATTGGGGAGACCCAGTACTTC. Its translation is CSAREGGIGETQYF.